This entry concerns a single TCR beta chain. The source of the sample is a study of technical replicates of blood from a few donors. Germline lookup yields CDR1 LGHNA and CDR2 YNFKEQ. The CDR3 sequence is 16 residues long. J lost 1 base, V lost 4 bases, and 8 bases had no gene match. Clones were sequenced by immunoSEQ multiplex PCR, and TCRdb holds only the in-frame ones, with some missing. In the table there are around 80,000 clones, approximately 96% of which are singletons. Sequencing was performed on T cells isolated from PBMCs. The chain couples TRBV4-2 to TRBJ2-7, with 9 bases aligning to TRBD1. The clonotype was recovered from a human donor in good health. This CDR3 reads CASSLTAGTGSYEQYF. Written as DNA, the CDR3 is TGTGCCAGCAGCCTTACAGCCGGGACAGGGTCCTACGAGCAGTACTTC.